This passage covers 26 T cell receptor beta chains from one sample sequenced in a study of blood T cell repertoires in COVID-19. Sequencing used immunoSEQ multiplex PCR; TCRdb keeps in-frame clones, though not all of them. The sample carries around 250,000 clones, roughly 87% recorded once. Sequenced material: peripheral blood. These receptors were obtained from a woman between 40 and 55 years old who had recovered from COVID-19.

J is TRBJ2-2 and V is TRBV29-1; possible D gene TRBD2, 6 bases. Germline lookup yields CDR1 SQVTM and CDR2 ANQGSEA. V shed 5 bases and J shed 7 bases, with 17 bases lying between them. The CDR3 loop spans 14 amino acids. This CDR3 is CSVLAGTLSGELFF. CDR3 DNA: TGCAGCGTTTTGGCCGGGACTCTTAGCGGGGAGCTGTTTTTT.

The chain couples TRBV7-9 to TRBJ1-4; 8 bases line up with TRBD1. The CDR3 is 14 amino acids. Trimming removed 4 bases from V and 4 bases from J; junction bases left unmatched: 2. The germline V gene has CDR1 SEHNR and CDR2 FQNEAQ (reference sequence). CDR3 nucleotide sequence: TGTGCCAGCAGCTCACAGGGGGATAATGAAAAACTGTTTTTT. Protein: CASSSQGDNEKLFF. The whole variable domain, filled in from reference TRBV7-9 and TRBJ1-4, reads DTGVSQNPRHKITKRGQNVTFRCDPISEHNRLYWYRQTLGQGPEFLTYFQNEAQLEKSRLLSDRFSAERPKGSFSTLEIQRTEQGDSAMYLCASSSQGDNEKLFFGSGTQLSVL.

The chain is built from TRBV30 and TRBJ2-7; 7 nucleotides line up with TRBD1. The junction had 6 bases not matched to a gene; V was cut back by 1 base and J by 6 bases. The CDR3 runs 13 residues. CDR1 GTSNPN and CDR2 SVGIG come from the germline V gene (reference sequence). The DNA of the CDR3 is TGTGCCTGGAGTGCAGGGGGAAGAACCGAGCAGTACGTC. Translated, it gives CAWSAGGRTEQYV.

V usage is TRBV10-3 and J usage is TRBJ1-5; TRBD1 is a possible D gene (6 bases). V was trimmed by 10 bases and J by 1 base, leaving 14 bases between them. The length of the CDR3 is 14 residues. Germline values: CDR1 ENHRY, CDR2 SYGVKD. Here the CDR3 reads CATLTGGSNQPQHF. The CDR3 bases are TGTGCCACATTGACAGGCGGGAGCAATCAGCCCCAGCATTTT.

The rearrangement joins TRBV3-1 (or the pseudogene TRBV3-2) to TRBJ2-1, with 14 bases matching TRBD2. J gave up 4 bases and V 2 bases, and 10 bases lay outside the gene matches. This CDR3 is 19 amino acids long. The germline V gene has CDR1 LGHDT and CDR2 YNNKEL (reference sequence). This CDR3 is CASSQPLPGLAGVYNEQFF. CDR3 bases: TGTGCCAGCAGCCAACCTTTACCGGGACTAGCGGGAGTATACAATGAGCAGTTCTTC.

The V and J genes are TRBV5-4 and TRBJ2-1; the D gene is possibly TRBD2 (5 bases). Per the germline V gene, CDR1 is SGHNT and CDR2 is YYREEE (reference sequence). The CDR3 contains 13 residues. With 0 bases removed from V and 9 bases from J, the gap between germline ends came to 10 bases. The CDR3 spells CASSLAGIREQFF. The CDR3 nucleotides read TGTGCCAGCAGCTTGGCCGGGATTCGTGAGCAGTTCTTC.

The genes are TRBV7-9 and TRBJ2-1; D unresolved. The germline gives CDR1 SEHNR, CDR2 FQNEAQ (reference sequence). The CDR3 covers 14 residues. With 5 bases removed from V and 9 bases from J, the gap between germline ends came to 17 bases. In nucleotides, the CDR3 is TGTGCCAGCAGCCCTCACGGTGTAATTACTGAGCAGTTCTTC. Encoded protein: CASSPHGVITEQFF. The full variable domain, with the rest looked up from reference TRBV7-9 and TRBJ2-1, is DTGVSQNPRHKITKRGQNVTFRCDPISEHNRLYWYRQTLGQGPEFLTYFQNEAQLEKSRLLSDRFSAERPKGSFSTLEIQRTEQGDSAMYLCASSPHGVITEQFFGPGTRLTVL.

The rearrangement joins TRBV11-2 to TRBJ2-7; TRBD1 aligns across 7 bases. The CDR3 is 14 residues long. V lost 5 bases and J lost 4; bases outside the gene matches: 8. Germline CDR1 reads SGHAT; CDR2 reads FQNNGV. The CDR3 nucleotides are TGTGCCAGCAGCCCACAGGGGCGGTTATACGAGCAGTACTTC. Translated: CASSPQGRLYEQYF.

This clone was seen only a few times. The chain is built from TRBV7-6 and TRBJ2-5; maybe TRBD2 (5 bases). Trimming stripped 1 base from V and 5 bases from J, with 14 bases between. Germline lookup yields CDR1 SGHVS and CDR2 FNYEAQ. CDR3 size: 15 residues. CDR3 nucleotides: TGTGCCAGCAGCTTAGAGTCAGGACTTCGGGAGACCCAGTACTTC. Protein sequence: CASSLESGLRETQYF.

This sequence joins TRBV4-1 and TRBJ1-5; D is possibly TRBD1 (6 bases). V lost 1 base to trimming and J lost 5 bases, with 15 bases between them. The CDR3 loop spans 16 amino acids. The germline gives CDR1 MGHRA, CDR2 YSYEKL. CDR3 protein: CASSQVPGTPYQPQHF. The CDR3 DNA reads as TGCGCCAGCAGCCAAGTTCCTGGGACACCGTATCAGCCCCAGCATTTT.

The rearrangement links TRBV28 to TRBJ2-5; perhaps TRBD2 as D (5 bases). Germline assignment: CDR1 MDHEN and CDR2 SYDVKM. The length of the CDR3 is 15 residues. V was clipped by 6 bases and J by 1 base, with 15 bases between them. In nucleotides, the CDR3 is TGTGCCAGCAGCCCGAGGACTGGTTTCCAAGAGACCCAGTACTTC. This codes for CASSPRTGFQETQYF.

The V and J genes are TRBV6-1 and TRBJ1-1; D gene uncertain. In germline, CDR1 is MNHNS, CDR2 SASEGT. Trimming removed 1 base from V and 4 bases from J, with 7 bases in between. The CDR3 runs to 13 residues. The CDR3 spells CASSEGAGTEAFF. DNA for the CDR3: TGTGCCAGCAGTGAAGGGGCTGGCACTGAAGCTTTCTTT.

There are a few counts of this clone. The V call is TRBV28, the J call TRBJ1-1, with TRBD1 matching 7 bases. Germline-derived CDR1 and CDR2 are MDHEN and SYDVKM. The length of the CDR3 is 13 residues. After removal of 7 bases from V and 7 bases from J, the junction contained 9 bases not matched to a gene. The CDR3 spells CASTPVGQIEAFF. DNA of the CDR3: TGTGCCAGCACCCCTGTGGGACAGATTGAAGCTTTCTTT. Full variable domain (remainder filled in from reference TRBV28 and TRBJ1-1): DVKVTQSSRYLVKRTGEKVFLECVQDMDHENMFWYRQDPGLGLRLIYFSYDVKMKEKGDIPEGYSVSREKKERFSLILESASTNQTSMYLCASTPVGQIEAFFGQGTRLTVV.

The CDR3 DNA sequence: TGCGCCAGCAGTCGGGCCAGGAGAGGGAATTCACCCCTCCACTTT. Its protein product is CASSRARRGNSPLHF. This chain connects TRBV23-1 to TRBJ1-6, with unresolved D. TRBV23-1 is identified as an open reading frame with a role that is uncertain. The V end lost 4 bases, the J end lost 7 bases, and 14 bases lay between the germline ends. This CDR3 has 15 amino acids.

This clone was picked up one time. V and J are TRBV6-4 and TRBJ2-1; 7 nucleotides line up with TRBD1. The CDR3 is made up of 15 amino acids. Per the germline V gene, CDR1 is MRHNA and CDR2 is SNTAGT. V trimming: 3 bases; J trimming: 9 bases; junction bases outside the gene matches: 11. The CDR3: CASSEMETGSSEQFF. The CDR3 nucleotides read TGTGCCAGCAGTGAGATGGAGACAGGGTCGAGTGAGCAGTTCTTC.

This chain uses TRBV19 with TRBJ2-3; the D is unclear. Deletions cut 0 bases from V and 5 bases from J, with 6 bases between. Germline V gene lookup returns CDR1 LNHDA and CDR2 SQIVND (reference sequence). This CDR3 has 13 amino acids. The DNA for the CDR3 is TGTGCCAGTAGTATAGATCTTATAGATACGCAGTATTTT. This encodes CASSIDLIDTQYF.

The J gene is TRBJ2-5, the V gene TRBV10-1; possibly TRBD1 for D (5 bases). Germline V gene data show CDR1 as WNHNN and CDR2 as SYGVQD (reference sequence). The V gene lost 4 bases and the J gene lost 3 bases, with 9 bases spanning the gap. The CDR3 is 13 amino acids. The CDR3 nucleotides are TGCGCCAGCAGTGGACAGATAGAAGAGACCCAGTACTTC. It specifies CASSGQIEETQYF.

This chain links TRBV25-1 with TRBJ1-1; D is possibly TRBD1 (6 bases). The ends were cut back, 8 bases at V and 7 bases at J, with 20 bases in the middle. The length of the CDR3 is 14 residues. From germline, CDR1 is MGHDK and CDR2 SYGVNS. CDR3 nucleotides: TGTGCCAGCGCGTTTCCGACAGGTTTGCGTGAAGCTTTCTTT. This gives the protein CASAFPTGLREAFF.

This clone was picked up one time. The genes are TRBV28 and TRBJ2-7; 10 nucleotides match TRBD2. CDR1 MDHEN and CDR2 SYDVKM come from the germline V gene. V shed 1 base, J shed 2 bases, and the junction held 8 bases outside the gene matches. This CDR3 is built from 17 residues. The CDR3 nucleotides read TGTGCCAGCAGTTTATATCCTAGCGGGGGACTACCCTACGAGCAGTACTTC. Encoded protein: CASSLYPSGGLPYEQYF.

The chain is built from TRBV18 and TRBJ2-2, with 9 positions matching TRBD1. J lost 1 base, V lost 3 bases, and 0 bases had no gene match. This CDR3 spans 15 amino acids. Germline V CDR1 and CDR2: KGHSH, LQKENI. For the CDR3, the DNA is TGTGCCAGCTCACCGGACAGGGGGAACACCGGGGAGCTGTTTTTT. This codes for CASSPDRGNTGELFF.

V is TRBV4-1 and J is TRBJ2-1, with D possibly being TRBD2 (5 bases). This CDR3 has 17 amino acids. V lost 0 bases, J lost 3 bases, and 15 bases lay in between. Germline-derived CDR1 and CDR2 are MGHRA and YSYEKL. The CDR3 DNA is TGCGCCAGCAGCCAAGATCCACTGGACTGGAACTACAATGAGCAGTTCTTC. Translated: CASSQDPLDWNYNEQFF.

This clone occurred once. The rearrangement uses TRBV15 and TRBJ2-3; 7 bases line up with TRBD2. The CDR3 extends over 17 amino acids. Unmatched junction bases numbered 12, after V lost 5 bases and J lost 1 base. CDR1 is LNHNV, CDR2 YYDKDF, per germline (reference sequence). The DNA for the CDR3 is TGTGCCACCAGCTCCGGGGGGACTATTGAGGGCACAGATACGCAGTATTTT. Its protein product is CATSSGGTIEGTDTQYF.

The CDR3 DNA sequence: TGCAGCGTTGAAGATGACGGGACACGGAACACTGAAGCTTTCTTT. This codes for CSVEDDGTRNTEAFF. The V and J genes are TRBV29-1 and TRBJ1-1; tentatively, D is TRBD1 (6 bases). The CDR3 contains 15 residues. Germline CDR1 and CDR2: SQVTM and ANQGSEA. V lost 0 bases and J 1 base, leaving 12 bases between the germline ends.

The chain has TRBV27 and TRBJ2-3; TRBD2 matches 10 bases. Germline V gene lookup returns CDR1 MNHEY and CDR2 SMNVEV (reference sequence). Trimming at V came to 5 bases and at J to 2 bases, leaving 19 bases not matched to a gene. This CDR3 has 20 amino acids. The DNA of the CDR3 is TGTGCCAGCAGTCCCCGCGTAGCGGGGGGACTATCAACCCCCACAGATACGCAGTATTTT. Residues: CASSPRVAGGLSTPTDTQYF.

The V call is TRBV9, the J call TRBJ2-3, with TRBD1 matching over 7 bases. V trimming: 6 bases; J trimming: 2 bases; junction bases outside the gene matches: 6. The germline V gene has CDR1 SGDLS and CDR2 YYNGEE. This CDR3 has 14 residues. In DNA form, the CDR3 reads TGTGCCAGCAAGGGGGCAGGGCACACAGATACGCAGTATTTT. Translating it yields CASKGAGHTDTQYF. Full variable domain (outside the CDR3, taken from reference TRBV9 and TRBJ2-3): DSGVTQTPKHLITATGQRVTLRCSPRSGDLSVYWYQQSLDQGLQFLIQYYNGEERAKGNILERFSAQQFPDLHSELNLSSLELGDSALYFCASKGAGHTDTQYFGPGTRLTVL.

The chain joins TRBV5-4 to TRBJ2-1, with 8 bases that match TRBD2. The CDR3 runs to 17 residues. V lost 2 bases, J lost 5 bases, and 12 bases stayed unmatched. Looked up from germline, CDR1 is SGHNT and CDR2 is YYREEE (reference sequence). Here the CDR3 DNA reads TGTGCCAGCAGCTTTGGGGCCCTTCCGGGGGGGCACAATGAGCAGTTCTTC. Translating it yields CASSFGALPGGHNEQFF.